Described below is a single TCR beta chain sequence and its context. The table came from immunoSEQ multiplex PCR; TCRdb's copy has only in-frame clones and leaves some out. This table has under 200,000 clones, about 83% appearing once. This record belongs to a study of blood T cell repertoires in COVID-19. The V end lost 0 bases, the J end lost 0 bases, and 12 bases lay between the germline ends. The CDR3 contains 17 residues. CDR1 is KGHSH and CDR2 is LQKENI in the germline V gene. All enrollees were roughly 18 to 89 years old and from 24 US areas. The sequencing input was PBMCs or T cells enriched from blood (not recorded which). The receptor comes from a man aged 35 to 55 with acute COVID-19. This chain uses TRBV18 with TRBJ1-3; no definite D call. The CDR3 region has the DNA TGTGCCAGCTCACCACCGAAACAGACCTACTCTGGAAACACCATATATTTT. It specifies CASSPPKQTYSGNTIYF.